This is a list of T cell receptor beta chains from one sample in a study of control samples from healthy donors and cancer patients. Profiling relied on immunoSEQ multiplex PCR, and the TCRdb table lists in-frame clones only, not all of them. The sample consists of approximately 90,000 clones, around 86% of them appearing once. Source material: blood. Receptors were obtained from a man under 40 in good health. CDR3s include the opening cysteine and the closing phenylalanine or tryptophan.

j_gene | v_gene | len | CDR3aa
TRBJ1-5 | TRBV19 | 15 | CASRTDRYSNQPQHF
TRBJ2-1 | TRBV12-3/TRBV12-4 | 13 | CASSFTDYNEQFF
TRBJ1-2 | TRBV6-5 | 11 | CASSQGGGYTF
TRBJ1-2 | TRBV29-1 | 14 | CSVEGRTGGYGYTF
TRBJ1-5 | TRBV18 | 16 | CASSQDLGSGNQPQHF
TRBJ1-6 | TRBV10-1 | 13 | CASSKTGGSPLHF
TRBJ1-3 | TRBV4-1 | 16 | CASSQDELSSGNTIYF
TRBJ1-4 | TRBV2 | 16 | CASSPEVVVTNEKLFF
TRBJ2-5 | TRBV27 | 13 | CASSWAKQETQYF
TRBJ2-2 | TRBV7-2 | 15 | CASSLVGGGAGELFF
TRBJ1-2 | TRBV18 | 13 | CASSPGGDYGYTF
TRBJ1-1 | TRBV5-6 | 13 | CASSSSGITEAFF
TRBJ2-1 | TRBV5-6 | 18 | CASSSLLTAGGSYNEQFF
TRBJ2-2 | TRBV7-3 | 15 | CASSSTGTNTGELFF
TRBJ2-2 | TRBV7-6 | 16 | CASSWTSGGWTGELFF
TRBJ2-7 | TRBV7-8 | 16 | CASSLDRLAGVGEQYF
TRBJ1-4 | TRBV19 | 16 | CASSTLGGTAYEKLFF
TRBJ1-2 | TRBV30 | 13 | CAWSRTGENGYTF
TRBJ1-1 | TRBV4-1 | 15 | CASSQDWTGGERAFF
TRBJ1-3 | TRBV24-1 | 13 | CATSGTGGNTIYF
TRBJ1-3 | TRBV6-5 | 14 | CAGKGAVLGNTIYF
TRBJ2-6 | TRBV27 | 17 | CASSPQGFLTGANVLTF
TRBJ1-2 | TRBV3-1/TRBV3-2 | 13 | CASSQELNYGYTF
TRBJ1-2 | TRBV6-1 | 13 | CASSEQGSGGYTF
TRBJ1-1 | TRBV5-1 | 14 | CASSWDSVNTEAFF
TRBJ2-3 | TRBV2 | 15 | CASSNQGSMVDTQYF
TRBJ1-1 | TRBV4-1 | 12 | CASSYGQGEAFF
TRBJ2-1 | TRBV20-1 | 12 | CSASSRGDEQFF
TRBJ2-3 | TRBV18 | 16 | CASSPPTSGFTDTQYF
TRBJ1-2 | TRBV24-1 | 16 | CATSDYTPQGNYGYTF
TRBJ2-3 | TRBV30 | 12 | CAWSYLTDTQYF
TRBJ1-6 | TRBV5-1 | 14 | CASSLPGFNSPLHF
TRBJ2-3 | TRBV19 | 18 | CASRQGATKLTSTDTQYF
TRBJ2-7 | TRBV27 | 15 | CASSWGTGGNYEQYF
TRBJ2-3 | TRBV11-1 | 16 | CASSLEGGLLPDTQYF
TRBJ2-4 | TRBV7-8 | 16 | CASSLGRPPAKNIQYF
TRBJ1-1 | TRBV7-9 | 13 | CASSLGGERVAFF
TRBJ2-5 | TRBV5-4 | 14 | CASSLTAGEETQYF
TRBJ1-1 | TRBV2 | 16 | CASSGGRELGSTEAFF
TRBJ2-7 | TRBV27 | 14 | CASSPLGGRGEQYF
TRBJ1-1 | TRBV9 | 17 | CASSAAGGGLGNTEAFF
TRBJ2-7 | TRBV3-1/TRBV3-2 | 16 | CASSQRLAGPPYEQYF
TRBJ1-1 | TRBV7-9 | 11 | CASSLGVGLFF
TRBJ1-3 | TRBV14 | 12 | CASSPDRDTIYF
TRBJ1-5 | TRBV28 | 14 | CASSLPSRNQPQHF
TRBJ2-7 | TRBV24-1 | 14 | CATSDWTDSYEQYF
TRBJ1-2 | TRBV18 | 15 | CASSPPAGGAGGYTF
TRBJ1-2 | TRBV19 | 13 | CASSRGSYYGYTF
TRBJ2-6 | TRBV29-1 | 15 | CSVEDPVSGANVLTF
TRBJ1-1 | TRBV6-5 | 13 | CASSTREGTEAFF
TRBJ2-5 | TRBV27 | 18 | CASSLSSEAGTVEETQYF